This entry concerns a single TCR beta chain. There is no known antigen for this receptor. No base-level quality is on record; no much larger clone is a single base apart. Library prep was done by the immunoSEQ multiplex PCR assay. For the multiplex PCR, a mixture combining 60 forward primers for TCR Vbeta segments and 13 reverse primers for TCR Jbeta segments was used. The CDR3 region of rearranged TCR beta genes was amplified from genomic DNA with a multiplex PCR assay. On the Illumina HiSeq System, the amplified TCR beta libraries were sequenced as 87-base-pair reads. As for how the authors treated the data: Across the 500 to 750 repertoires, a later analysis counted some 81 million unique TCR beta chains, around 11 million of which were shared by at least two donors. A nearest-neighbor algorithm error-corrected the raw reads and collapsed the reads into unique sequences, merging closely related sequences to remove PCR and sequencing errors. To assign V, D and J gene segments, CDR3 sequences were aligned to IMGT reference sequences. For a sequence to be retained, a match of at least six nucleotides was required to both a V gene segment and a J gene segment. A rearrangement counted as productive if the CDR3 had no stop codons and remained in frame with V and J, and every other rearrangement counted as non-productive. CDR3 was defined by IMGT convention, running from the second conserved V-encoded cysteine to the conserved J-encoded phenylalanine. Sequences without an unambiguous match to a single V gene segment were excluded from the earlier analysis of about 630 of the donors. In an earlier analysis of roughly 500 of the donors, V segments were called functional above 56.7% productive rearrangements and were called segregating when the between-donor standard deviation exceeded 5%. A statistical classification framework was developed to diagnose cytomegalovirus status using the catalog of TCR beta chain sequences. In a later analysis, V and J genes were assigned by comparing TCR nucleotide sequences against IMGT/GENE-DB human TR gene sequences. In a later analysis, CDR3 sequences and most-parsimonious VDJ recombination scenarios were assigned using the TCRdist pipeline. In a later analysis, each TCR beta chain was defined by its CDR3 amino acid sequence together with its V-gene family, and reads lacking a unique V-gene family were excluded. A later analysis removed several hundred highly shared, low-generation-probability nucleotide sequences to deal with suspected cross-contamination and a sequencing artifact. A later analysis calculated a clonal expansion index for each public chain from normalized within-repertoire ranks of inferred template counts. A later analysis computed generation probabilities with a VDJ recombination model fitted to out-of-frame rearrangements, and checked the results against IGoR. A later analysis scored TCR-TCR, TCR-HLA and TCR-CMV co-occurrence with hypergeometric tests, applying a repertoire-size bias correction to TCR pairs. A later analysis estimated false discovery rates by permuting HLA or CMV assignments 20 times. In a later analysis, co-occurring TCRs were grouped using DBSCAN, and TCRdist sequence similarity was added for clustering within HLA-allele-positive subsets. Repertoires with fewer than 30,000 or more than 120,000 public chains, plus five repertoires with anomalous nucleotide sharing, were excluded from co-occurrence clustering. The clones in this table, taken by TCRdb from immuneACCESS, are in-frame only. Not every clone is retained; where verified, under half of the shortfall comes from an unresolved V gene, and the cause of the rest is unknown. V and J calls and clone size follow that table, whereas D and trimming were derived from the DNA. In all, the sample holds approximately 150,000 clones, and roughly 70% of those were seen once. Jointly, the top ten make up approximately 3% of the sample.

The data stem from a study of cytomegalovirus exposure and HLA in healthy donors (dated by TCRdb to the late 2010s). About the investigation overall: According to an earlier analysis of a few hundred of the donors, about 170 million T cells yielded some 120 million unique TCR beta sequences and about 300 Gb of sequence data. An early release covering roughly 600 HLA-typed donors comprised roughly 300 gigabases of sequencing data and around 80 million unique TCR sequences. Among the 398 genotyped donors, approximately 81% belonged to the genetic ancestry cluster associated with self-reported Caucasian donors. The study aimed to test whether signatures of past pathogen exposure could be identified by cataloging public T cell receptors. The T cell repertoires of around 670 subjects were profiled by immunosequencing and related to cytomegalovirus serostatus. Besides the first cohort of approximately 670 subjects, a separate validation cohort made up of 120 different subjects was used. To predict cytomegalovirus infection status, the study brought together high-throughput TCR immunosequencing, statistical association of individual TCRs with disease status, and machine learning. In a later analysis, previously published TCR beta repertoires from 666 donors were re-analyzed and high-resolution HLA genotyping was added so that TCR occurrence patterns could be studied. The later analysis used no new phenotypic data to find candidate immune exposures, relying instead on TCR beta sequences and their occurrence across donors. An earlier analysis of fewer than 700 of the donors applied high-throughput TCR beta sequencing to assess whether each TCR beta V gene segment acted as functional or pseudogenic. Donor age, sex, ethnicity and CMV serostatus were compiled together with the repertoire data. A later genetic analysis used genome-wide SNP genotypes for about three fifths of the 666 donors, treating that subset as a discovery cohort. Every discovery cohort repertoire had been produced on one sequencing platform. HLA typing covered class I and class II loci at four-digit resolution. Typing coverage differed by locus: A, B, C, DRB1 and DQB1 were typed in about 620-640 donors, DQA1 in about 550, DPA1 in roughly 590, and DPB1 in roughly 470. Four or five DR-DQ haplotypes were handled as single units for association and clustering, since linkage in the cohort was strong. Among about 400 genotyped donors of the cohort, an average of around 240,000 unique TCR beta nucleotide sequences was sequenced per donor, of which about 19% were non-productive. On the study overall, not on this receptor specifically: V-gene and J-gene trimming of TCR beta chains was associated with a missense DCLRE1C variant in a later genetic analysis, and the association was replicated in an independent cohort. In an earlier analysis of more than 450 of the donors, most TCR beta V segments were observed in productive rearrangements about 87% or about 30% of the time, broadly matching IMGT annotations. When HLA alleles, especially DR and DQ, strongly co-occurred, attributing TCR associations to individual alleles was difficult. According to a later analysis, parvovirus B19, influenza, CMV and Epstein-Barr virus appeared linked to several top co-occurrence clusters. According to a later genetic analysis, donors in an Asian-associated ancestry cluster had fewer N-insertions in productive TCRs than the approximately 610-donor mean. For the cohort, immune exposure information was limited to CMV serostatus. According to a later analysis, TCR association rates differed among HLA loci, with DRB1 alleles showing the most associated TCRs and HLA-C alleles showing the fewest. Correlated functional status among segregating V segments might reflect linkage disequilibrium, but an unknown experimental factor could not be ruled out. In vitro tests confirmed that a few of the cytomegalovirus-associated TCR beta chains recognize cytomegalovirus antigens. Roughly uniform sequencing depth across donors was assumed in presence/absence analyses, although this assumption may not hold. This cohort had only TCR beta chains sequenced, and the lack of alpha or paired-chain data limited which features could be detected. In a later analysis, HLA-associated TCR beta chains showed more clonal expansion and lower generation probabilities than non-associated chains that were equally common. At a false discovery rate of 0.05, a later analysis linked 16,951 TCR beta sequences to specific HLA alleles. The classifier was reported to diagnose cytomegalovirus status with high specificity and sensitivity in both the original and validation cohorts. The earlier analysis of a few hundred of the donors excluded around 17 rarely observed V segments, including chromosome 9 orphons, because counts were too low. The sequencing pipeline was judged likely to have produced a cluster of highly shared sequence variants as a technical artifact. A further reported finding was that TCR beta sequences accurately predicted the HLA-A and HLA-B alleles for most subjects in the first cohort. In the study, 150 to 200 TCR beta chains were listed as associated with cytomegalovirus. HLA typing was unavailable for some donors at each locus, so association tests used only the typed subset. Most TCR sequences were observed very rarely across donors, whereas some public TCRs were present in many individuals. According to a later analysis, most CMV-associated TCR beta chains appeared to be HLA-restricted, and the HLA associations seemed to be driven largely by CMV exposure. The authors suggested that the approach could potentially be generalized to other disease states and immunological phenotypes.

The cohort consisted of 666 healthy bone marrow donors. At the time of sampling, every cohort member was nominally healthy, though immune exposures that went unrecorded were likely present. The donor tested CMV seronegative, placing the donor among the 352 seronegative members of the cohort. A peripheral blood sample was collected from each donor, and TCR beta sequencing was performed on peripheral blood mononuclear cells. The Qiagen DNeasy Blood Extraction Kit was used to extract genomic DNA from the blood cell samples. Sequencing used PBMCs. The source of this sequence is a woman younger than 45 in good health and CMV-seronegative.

The bases read TGTGCCAGCCAGGCCACGACAGGACCCTTTAATGGCTACACCTTC. Its amino acids are CASQATTGPFNGYTF. Recombination linked TRBV28 to TRBJ1-2, with TRBD1 tentatively as D gene (6 bases match). The CDR3 measures 15 amino acids from cysteine to phenylalanine. Left in the record is the CDR3 DNA by itself, 45 bases read in frame from the first base. Trimming takes 8 bases from V and 6 bases from J, and the germline ends sit 22 bases apart. From the germline V gene, CDR1 is MDHEN and CDR2 is SYDVKM.